This T cell receptor (beta chain) is from a study of prognosis after radiotherapy for stage I lung cancer. TCR beta CDR3 was amplified from genomic DNA by two-round multiplex PCR. Primers specific to each TRBV and TRBJ gene were used in first-round PCR. TCRdb called the multiplex PCR reads again in MiXCR, with one record for every CDR3 protein. The sample has around 13,000 distinct CDR3 sequences; about 32% are singletons. Germline V gene sequence: CDR1 MDHEN, CDR2 SYDVKM. The CDR3 is 17 amino acids. The V and J ends lost 7 bases and 0 bases respectively, with 19 bases between them. This clonotype was recorded many times.

The V gene is TRBV28, the J gene TRBJ2-1; possibly TRBD1 for D (7 bases). This specimen was PBMCs, taken before or after stereotactic body radiation therapy (not recorded which). This receptor was identified in a donor aged 50 or older with non-small cell lung cancer. CDR3 region: CASTSGGQISSYNEQFF. Written as DNA, the CDR3 is TGTGCCAGCACCTCAGGGGGGCAAATTAGCTCCTACAATGAGCAGTTCTTC.